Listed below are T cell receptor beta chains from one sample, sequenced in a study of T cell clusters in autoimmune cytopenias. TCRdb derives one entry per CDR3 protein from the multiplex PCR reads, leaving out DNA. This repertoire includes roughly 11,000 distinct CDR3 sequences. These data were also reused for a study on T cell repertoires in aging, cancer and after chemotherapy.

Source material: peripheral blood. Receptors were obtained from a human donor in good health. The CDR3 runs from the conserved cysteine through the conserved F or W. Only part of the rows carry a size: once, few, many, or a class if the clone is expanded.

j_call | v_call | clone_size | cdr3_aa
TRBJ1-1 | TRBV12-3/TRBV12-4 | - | CASSLGDRVTEAFF
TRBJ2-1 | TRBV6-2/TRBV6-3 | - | CASSYDSGNHNEQFF
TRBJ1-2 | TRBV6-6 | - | CASVVEPYGYTF
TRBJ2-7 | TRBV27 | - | CASSTGTAPYEQYF
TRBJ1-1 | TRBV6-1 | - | CASSYSLTPNTEAFF
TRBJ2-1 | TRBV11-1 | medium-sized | CASSPRDRSNEQFF
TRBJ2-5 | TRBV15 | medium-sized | CATSRSPRGGETQYF
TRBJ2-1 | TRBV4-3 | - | CASSLGLAGNEQFF
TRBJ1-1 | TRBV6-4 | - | CASSAEGTQRAFF
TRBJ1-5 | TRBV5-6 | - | CASSATPGVKGASQPQHF
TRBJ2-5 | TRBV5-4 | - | CASSLGIRNQETQYF
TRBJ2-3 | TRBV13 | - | CASSLGTSGVSDTQYF
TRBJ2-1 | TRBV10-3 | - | CAISEYLGGAGYNEQFF